A selection of T cell receptor beta chains follows, all from one sample in a study of CD8 T cells in Susac syndrome. TCRdb reprocessed the immunoSEQ multiplex PCR reads with MiXCR, giving one entry per CDR3 protein. The table shows approximately 200,000 distinct CDR3 sequences, with around nine tenths occurring only once. Source material: CD8+ T cells from PBMCs. Receptors were obtained from a human donor with multiple sclerosis. The CDR3 runs from the conserved cysteine through the conserved F or W. The D gene is left open where the match is weak. Size tells how often a clone was seen (once, few, many) or the class of an expanded clone, and some rows leave it out.

J,D,V,size,DNA,CDR3
TRBJ2-7,NA,TRBV10-1,NA,TGCGCCAGCAGCAGGGACGGCACCTCCTACGAGCAGTACTTC,CASSRDGTSYEQYF
TRBJ2-3,NA,TRBV7-3,NA,TGTGCCAGCAGCTTAGTGGGGGGCGGAATGGATACGCAGTATTTT,CASSLVGGGMDTQYF
TRBJ2-5,NA,TRBV13,once,TGTGCCAGCAGCGTGGGGGCCCAAGAGACCCAGTACTTC,CASSVGAQETQYF
TRBJ2-2,TRBD1,TRBV25-1,NA,TGTGCCAGCAGTGCCCACACAGGGGGCAGGGACACCGGGGAGCTGTTTTTT,CASSAHTGGRDTGELFF
TRBJ1-1,NA,TRBV11-2,NA,TGTGCCAGCAGCTCCCCGGGGGGAGCTTTCTTT,CASSSPGGAFF
TRBJ2-3,TRBD2,TRBV6-2/TRBV6-3,NA,TGTGCCAGCAGTTACTCGGGACTAGCGGGAGAGGATACGCAGTATTTT,CASSYSGLAGEDTQYF
TRBJ2-3,TRBD2,TRBV27,once,TGTGCCAGCAGTTTCCTCCCAAGCGGGAGCTGGGCAGATACGCAGTATTTT,CASSFLPSGSWADTQYF
TRBJ1-2,NA,TRBV12-3/TRBV12-4,NA,TGTGCCAGCAGTTCGGTAGGAAGCTATGGCTACACCTTC,CASSSVGSYGYTF
TRBJ2-1,NA,TRBV7-3,NA,TGTGCCAGCAGCTTAACCTGGCGGAATGAGCAGTTCTTC,CASSLTWRNEQFF
TRBJ2-3,NA,TRBV12-3/TRBV12-4,NA,TGTGCCAGCAGTTTAAGCGGAGATACGCAGTATTTT,CASSLSGDTQYF
TRBJ2-3,TRBD2,TRBV20-1,NA,TGCAGTGCCCTCCCCACTAGCGGGGTACCCGTCGCAGATACGCAGTATTTT,CSALPTSGVPVADTQYF
TRBJ1-2,TRBD1,TRBV5-1,NA,TGCGCCAGCAGCTCCACAGGGGGCGATCGGTATGGCTACACCTTC,CASSSTGGDRYGYTF
TRBJ2-3,NA,TRBV19,NA,TGTGCCAGTATGCTAACAGATACGCAGTATTTT,CASMLTDTQYF
TRBJ2-3,NA,TRBV7-9,NA,TGTGCCAGCAGCGGTTTGGTGGGAACTAGCACAGATACGCAGTATTTT,CASSGLVGTSTDTQYF
TRBJ2-7,TRBD2,TRBV4-2,NA,TGTGCCAGCAGCCCTCGGGGGGGCCTCGGCGAGCAGTACTTC,CASSPRGGLGEQYF
TRBJ1-4,TRBD1,TRBV2,NA,TGTGCCAGCGGGGGCGGGACAGATGAAAAACTGTTTTTT,CASGGGTDEKLFF
TRBJ2-3,NA,TRBV15,NA,TGTGCCACCAGCAGACGGTCCACAGATACGCAGTATTTT,CATSRRSTDTQYF
TRBJ2-3,NA,TRBV19,NA,TGTGCCAGTAGTCAGGCGAGGGAATTGGCCACAGATACGCAGTATTTT,CASSQARELATDTQYF
TRBJ1-4,NA,TRBV2,NA,TGTGCCAGCAGTGACTGGACGGTTAATGAAAAACTGTTTTTT,CASSDWTVNEKLFF
TRBJ2-6,TRBD2,TRBV20-1,NA,TGCAGTGCGCCGACTAGCGGCCCACTATTCTCTGGGGCCAACGTCCTGACTTTC,CSAPTSGPLFSGANVLTF
TRBJ1-1,TRBD1,TRBV6-2/TRBV6-3,NA,TGTGCCAGCAGCGACCGGGACAGGGTCCTACTGGGAGCTTTCTTT,CASSDRDRVLLGAFF
TRBJ2-1,TRBD2,TRBV29-1,NA,TGCAGCGGCCGGGACTACACTTACAATGAGCAGTTCTTC,CSGRDYTYNEQFF
TRBJ2-7,NA,TRBV14,once,TGTGCCAGCAGCCAAGCTGCGATAGCCGCAGCCTACTCCTACGAGCAGTACTTC,CASSQAAIAAAYSYEQYF
TRBJ2-3,TRBD2,TRBV2,NA,TGTGCCAGCAGTTTAACTAGCGAGTGGACAGATACGCAGTATTTT,CASSLTSEWTDTQYF
TRBJ1-2,NA,TRBV21-1,NA,TGTGCCAGCCTCCGGGCAGCTCTCATCTATGGCTACACCTTC,CASLRAALIYGYTF
TRBJ1-2,NA,TRBV6-4,once,TGTGCCAGCAGTGACACCCAGGGTTTCTATGGCTACACCTTC,CASSDTQGFYGYTF
TRBJ2-5,NA,TRBV7-6,NA,TGTGCCAGCAGCCCCCATGGGTACCAAGAGACCCAGTACTTC,CASSPHGYQETQYF
TRBJ2-7,NA,TRBV20-1,NA,TGCAGTGCGGAGACAGGTTCCTACGAGCAGTACTTC,CSAETGSYEQYF
TRBJ2-5,TRBD1,TRBV5-6,NA,TGTGCCAGCAGCTCCGGGACAGGGTCATCCCAGTACTTC,CASSSGTGSSQYF
TRBJ2-2,TRBD2,TRBV11-2,once,TGTGCCACCGGGGGACTAGGGGAGGTAAACGGGGAGCTGTTTTTT,CATGGLGEVNGELFF
TRBJ2-1,NA,TRBV5-1,NA,TGCGCCAGCAGCTTGGACGGCGACTACAATGAGCAGTTCTTC,CASSLDGDYNEQFF
TRBJ1-2,TRBD1,TRBV5-4,NA,TGTGCCAGCAGCACCCGGACAGGGAAGATCTATGGCTACACCTTC,CASSTRTGKIYGYTF
TRBJ1-2,NA,TRBV29-1,NA,TGCAGCGTTGATCAGCCAGACCATAACTATGGCTACACCTTC,CSVDQPDHNYGYTF
TRBJ1-1,NA,TRBV7-9,NA,TGTGCCAGCAGCTTACTAAGGTGGGGAATGAACACTGAAGCTTTCTTT,CASSLLRWGMNTEAFF
TRBJ1-2,NA,TRBV19,NA,TGTGCCACCATCCAACAGGGAAACTATGGCTACACCTTC,CATIQQGNYGYTF
TRBJ1-3,NA,TRBV12-3/TRBV12-4,NA,TGTGCCAGCAGTTCCCCCCTCATCACGAGCTCTGGAAACACCATATATTTT,CASSSPLITSSGNTIYF
TRBJ1-2,TRBD1,TRBV5-4,NA,TGTGCCAGCCCCACTCCGAGGGACAGGGAGTATGGCTACACCTTC,CASPTPRDREYGYTF